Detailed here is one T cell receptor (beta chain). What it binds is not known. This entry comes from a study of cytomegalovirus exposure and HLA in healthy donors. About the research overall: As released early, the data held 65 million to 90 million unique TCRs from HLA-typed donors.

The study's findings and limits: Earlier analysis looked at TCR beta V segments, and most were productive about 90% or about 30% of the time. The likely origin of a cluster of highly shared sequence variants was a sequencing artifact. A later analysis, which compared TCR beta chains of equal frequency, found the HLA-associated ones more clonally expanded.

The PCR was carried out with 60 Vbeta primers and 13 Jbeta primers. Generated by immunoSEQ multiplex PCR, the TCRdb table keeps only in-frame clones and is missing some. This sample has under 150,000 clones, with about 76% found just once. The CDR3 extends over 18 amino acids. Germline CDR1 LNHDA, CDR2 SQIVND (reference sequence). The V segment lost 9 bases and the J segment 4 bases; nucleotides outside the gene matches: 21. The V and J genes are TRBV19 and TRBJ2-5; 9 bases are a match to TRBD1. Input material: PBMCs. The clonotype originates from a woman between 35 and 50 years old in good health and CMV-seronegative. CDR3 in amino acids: CASGRYRGREGGGETQYF. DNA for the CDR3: TGTGCCAGCGGGAGGTACAGGGGGCGCGAAGGAGGGGGAGAGACCCAGTACTTC.